The text below deals with one TCR beta chain. This entry comes from a study of blood T cell repertoires in COVID-19. V was trimmed by 2 bases and J by 6 bases, leaving 7 bases between them. CDR3 length equals 13 residues. Germline CDR1 is MGHDK and CDR2 is SYGVNS. This table comes from immunoSEQ multiplex PCR, and its TCRdb copy is limited to in-frame clones, with some not included. The profile shows some 50,000 clones, around 87% of them singletons. The sequence derives from a human donor in a cohort sampled during active COVID-19. The sequenced sample consisted of peripheral blood. The V and J genes are TRBV25-1 and TRBJ2-2; TRBD2 is a possible D gene (6 bases). The CDR3 region is CASSERGAGELFF. The CDR3 DNA sequence: TGTGCCAGCAGTGAACGCGGGGCCGGGGAGCTGTTTTTT.